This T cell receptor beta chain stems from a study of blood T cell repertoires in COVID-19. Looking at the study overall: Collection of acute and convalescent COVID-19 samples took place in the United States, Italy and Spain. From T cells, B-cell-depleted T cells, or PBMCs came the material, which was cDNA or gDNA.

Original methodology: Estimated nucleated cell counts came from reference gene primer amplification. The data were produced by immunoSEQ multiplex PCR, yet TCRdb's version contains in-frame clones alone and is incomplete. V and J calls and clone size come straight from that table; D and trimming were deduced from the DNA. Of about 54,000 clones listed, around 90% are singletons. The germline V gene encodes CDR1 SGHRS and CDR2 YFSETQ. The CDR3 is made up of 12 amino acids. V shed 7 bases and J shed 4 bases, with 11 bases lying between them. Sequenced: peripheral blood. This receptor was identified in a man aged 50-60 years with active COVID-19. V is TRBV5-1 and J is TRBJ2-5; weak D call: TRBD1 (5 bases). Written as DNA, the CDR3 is TGCGCCAGCTATTGGACACTAGAGACCCAGTACTTC. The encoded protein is CASYWTLETQYF. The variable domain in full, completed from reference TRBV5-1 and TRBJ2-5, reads KAGVTQTPRYLIKTRGQQVTLSCSPISGHRSVSWYQQTPGQGLQFLFEYFSETQRNKGNFPGRFSGRQFSNSRSEMNVSTLELGDSALYLCASYWTLETQYFGPGTRLLVL.